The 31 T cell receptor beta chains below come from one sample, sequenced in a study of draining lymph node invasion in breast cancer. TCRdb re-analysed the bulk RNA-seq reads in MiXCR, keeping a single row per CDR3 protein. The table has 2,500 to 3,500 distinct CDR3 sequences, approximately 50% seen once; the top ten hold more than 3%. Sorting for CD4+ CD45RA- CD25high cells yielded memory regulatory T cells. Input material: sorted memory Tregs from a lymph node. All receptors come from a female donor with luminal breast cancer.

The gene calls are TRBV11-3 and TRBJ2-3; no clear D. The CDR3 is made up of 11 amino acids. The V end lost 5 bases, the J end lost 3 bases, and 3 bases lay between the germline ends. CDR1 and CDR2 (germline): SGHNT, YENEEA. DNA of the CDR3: TGTGCCAGCAGCCAAACAGATACGCAGTATTTT. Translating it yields CASSQTDTQYF.

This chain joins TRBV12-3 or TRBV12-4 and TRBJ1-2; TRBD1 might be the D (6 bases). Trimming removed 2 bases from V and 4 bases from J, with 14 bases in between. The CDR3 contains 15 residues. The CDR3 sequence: CASSLFGGRRYGYTF. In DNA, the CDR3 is TGTGCCAGCAGTTTATTTGGGGGCCGACGCTATGGCTACACCTTC.

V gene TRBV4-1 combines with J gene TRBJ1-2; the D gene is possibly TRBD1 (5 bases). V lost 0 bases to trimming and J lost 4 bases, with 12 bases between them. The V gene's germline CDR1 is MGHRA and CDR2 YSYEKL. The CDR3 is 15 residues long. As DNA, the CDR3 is TGCGCCAGCAGCCAAGATATTCCAGGGAGCTATGGCTACACCTTC. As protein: CASSQDIPGSYGYTF.

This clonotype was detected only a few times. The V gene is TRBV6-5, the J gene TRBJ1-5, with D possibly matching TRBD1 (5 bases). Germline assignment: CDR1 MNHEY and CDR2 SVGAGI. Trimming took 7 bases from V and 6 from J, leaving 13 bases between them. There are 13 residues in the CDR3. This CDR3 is CASTQGGGQPQHF. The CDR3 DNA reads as TGTGCCAGCACCCAGGGTGGCGGTCAGCCCCAGCATTTT.

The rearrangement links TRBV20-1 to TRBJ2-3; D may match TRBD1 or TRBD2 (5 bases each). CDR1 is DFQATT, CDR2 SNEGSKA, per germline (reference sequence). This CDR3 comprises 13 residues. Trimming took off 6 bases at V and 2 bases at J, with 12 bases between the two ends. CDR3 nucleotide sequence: TGCAGTGCGGGACGACCAGTCACAGATACGCAGTATTTT. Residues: CSAGRPVTDTQYF.

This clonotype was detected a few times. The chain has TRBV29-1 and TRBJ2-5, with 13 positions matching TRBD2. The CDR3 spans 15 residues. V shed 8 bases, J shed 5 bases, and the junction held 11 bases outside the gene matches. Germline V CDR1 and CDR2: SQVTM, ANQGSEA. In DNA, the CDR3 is TGCAGCTTGCGGACTAGCGGGAGTAAGGAGGAGACCCAGTACTTC. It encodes CSLRTSGSKEETQYF.

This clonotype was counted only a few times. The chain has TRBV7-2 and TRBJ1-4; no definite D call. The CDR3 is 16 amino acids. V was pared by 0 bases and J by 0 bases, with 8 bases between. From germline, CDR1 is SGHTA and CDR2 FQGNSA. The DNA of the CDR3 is TGTGCCAGCAGCTTAGCCCGGCGAACAACTAATGAAAAACTGTTTTTT. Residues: CASSLARRTTNEKLFF.

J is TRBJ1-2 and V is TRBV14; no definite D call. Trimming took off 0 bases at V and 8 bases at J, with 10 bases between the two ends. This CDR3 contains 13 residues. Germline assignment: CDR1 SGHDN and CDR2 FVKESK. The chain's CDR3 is CASSQDGLYGYTF. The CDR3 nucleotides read TGTGCCAGCAGCCAAGATGGGCTATACGGCTACACCTTC.

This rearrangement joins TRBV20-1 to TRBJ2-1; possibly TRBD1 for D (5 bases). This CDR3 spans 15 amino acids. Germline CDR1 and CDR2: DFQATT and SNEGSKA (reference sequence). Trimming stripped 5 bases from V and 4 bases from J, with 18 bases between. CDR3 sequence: CSAPPTVDNYNEQFF. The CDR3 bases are TGCAGTGCTCCTCCGACGGTGGACAATTACAATGAGCAGTTCTTC.

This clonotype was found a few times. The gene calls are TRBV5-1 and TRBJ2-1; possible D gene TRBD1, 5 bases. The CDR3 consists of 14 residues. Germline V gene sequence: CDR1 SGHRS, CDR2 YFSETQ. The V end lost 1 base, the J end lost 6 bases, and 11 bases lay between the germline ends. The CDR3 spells CASSLSPRANEQFF. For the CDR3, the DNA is TGCGCCAGCAGCTTGTCCCCCAGGGCCAATGAGCAGTTCTTC.

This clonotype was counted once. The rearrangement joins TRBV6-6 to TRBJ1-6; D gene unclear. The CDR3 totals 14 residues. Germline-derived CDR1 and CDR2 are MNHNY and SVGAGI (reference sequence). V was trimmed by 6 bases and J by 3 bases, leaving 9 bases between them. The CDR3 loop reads CASRGPDYNSPLHF. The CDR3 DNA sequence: TGTGCCAGCAGGGGCCCTGACTATAATTCACCCCTCCACTTT.

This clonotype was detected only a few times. The CDR3 is CASRIQGAEETQYF. The CDR3 nucleotides read TGTGCCAGCAGAATACAGGGGGCTGAAGAGACCCAGTACTTC. This rearrangement joins TRBV7-9 to TRBJ2-5, with 9 bases aligning to TRBD1. CDR3 length: 14 amino acids. Looked up from germline, CDR1 is SEHNR and CDR2 is FQNEAQ (reference sequence). V trimming: 6 bases; J trimming: 3 bases; junction bases outside the gene matches: 5. Drawing the rest from reference TRBV7-9 and TRBJ2-5, the complete variable domain is DTGVSQNPRHKITKRGQNVTFRCDPISEHNRLYWYRQTLGQGPEFLTYFQNEAQLEKSRLLSDRFSAERPKGSFSTLEIQRTEQGDSAMYLCASRIQGAEETQYFGPGTRLLVL.

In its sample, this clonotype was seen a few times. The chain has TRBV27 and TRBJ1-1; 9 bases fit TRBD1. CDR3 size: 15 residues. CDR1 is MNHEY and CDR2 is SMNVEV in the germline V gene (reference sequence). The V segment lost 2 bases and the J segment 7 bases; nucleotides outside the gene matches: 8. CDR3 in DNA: TGTGCCAGCAGTTTAGGCGGGACAGGGAATGGTGAAGCTTTCTTT. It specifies CASSLGGTGNGEAFF.

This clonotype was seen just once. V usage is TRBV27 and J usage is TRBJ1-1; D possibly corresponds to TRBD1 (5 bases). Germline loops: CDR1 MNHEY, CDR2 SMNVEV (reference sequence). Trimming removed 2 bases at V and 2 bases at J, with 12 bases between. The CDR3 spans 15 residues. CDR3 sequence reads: CASSLASGINTEAFF. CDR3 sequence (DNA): TGTGCCAGCAGTTTAGCCTCAGGGATCAACACTGAAGCTTTCTTT.

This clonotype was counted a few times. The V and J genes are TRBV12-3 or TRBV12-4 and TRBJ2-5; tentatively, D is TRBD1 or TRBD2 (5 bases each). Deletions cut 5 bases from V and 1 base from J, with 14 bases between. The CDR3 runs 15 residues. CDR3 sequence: CASSPLGGIQETQYF. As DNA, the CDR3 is TGTGCCAGCAGTCCTCTTGGGGGAATCCAAGAGACCCAGTACTTC.

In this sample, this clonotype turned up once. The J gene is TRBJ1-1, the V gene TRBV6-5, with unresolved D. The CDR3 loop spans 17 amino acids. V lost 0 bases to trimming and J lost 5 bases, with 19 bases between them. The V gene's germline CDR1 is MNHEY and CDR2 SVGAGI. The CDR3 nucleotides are TGTGCCAGCAGTTACTCGATCAGCCAGCCTTTTAGAACTGAAGCTTTCTTT. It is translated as CASSYSISQPFRTEAFF.

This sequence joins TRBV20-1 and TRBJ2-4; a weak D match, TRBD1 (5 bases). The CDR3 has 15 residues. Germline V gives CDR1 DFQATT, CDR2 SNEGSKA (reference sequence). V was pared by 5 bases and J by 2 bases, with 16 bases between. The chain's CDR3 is CSAGRIGVTKNIQYF. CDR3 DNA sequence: TGCAGTGCTGGCCGGATAGGGGTTACCAAAAACATTCAGTACTTC.

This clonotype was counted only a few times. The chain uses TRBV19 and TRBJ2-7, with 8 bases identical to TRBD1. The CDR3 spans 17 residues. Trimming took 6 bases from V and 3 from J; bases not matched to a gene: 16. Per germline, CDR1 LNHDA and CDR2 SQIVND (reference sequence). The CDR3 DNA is TGTGCCAGTAGCTTGGACTTCAGAGGGACAGGACTCTACGAGCAGTACTTC. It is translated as CASSLDFRGTGLYEQYF.

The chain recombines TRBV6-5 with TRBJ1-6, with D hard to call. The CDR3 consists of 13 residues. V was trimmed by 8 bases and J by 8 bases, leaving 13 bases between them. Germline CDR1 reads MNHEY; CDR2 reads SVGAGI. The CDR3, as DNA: TGTGCCAGCCACCACCCCGGCGATTCACCCCTCCACTTT. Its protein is CASHHPGDSPLHF.

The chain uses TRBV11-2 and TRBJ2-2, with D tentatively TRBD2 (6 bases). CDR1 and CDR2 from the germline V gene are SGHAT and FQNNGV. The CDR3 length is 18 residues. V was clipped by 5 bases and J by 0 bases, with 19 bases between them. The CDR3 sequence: CASSRGGGAGTNTGELFF. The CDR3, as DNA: TGTGCCAGCAGCCGGGGAGGAGGGGCGGGGACGAACACCGGGGAGCTGTTTTTT.

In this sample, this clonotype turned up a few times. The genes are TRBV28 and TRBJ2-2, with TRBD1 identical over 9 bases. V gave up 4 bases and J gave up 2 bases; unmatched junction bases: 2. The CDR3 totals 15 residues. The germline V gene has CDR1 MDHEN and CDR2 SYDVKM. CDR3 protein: CASSWTGENTGELFF. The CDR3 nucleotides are TGTGCCAGCAGTTGGACAGGGGAAAACACCGGGGAGCTGTTTTTT.

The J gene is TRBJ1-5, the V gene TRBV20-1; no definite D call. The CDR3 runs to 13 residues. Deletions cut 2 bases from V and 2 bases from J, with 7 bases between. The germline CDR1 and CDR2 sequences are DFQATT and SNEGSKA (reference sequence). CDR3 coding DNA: TGCAGTGCTAGAAGCGGGGGCAATCAGCCCCAGCATTTT. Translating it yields CSARSGGNQPQHF.

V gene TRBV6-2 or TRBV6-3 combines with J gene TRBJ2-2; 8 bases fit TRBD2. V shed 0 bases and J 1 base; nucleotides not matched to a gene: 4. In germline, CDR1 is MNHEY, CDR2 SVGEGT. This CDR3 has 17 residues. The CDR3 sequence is CASSYSKTSVNTGELFF. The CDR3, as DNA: TGTGCCAGCAGTTACTCCAAGACTAGCGTGAACACCGGGGAGCTGTTTTTT.

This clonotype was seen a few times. The CDR3, as DNA: TGCGCCAGCAGCCCGATAGGGACAGCCAGGAACACCGGGGAGCTGTTTTTT. This encodes CASSPIGTARNTGELFF. The V gene is TRBV5-1, the J gene TRBJ2-2; 7 bases are shared with TRBD1. V lost 4 bases and J lost 1; bases outside the gene matches: 10. Germline V gives CDR1 SGHRS, CDR2 YFSETQ. The CDR3 consists of 17 residues.

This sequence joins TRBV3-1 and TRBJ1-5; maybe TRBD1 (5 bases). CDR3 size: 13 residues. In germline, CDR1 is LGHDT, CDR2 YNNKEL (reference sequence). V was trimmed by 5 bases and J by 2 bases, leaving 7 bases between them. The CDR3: CASSWGGNQPQHF. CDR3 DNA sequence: TGTGCCAGCAGCTGGGGGGGCAATCAGCCCCAGCATTTT.

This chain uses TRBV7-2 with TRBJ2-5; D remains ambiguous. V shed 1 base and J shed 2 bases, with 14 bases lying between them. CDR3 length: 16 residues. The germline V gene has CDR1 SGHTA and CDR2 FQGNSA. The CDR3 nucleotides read TGTGCCAGCAGCTTAGTGCCAAGCCCCCGTCAAGAGACCCAGTACTTC. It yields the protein CASSLVPSPRQETQYF.

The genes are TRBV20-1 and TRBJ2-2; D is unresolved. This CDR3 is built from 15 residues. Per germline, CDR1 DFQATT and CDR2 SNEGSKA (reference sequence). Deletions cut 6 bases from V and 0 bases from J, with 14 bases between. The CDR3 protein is CSARVGSTNTGELFF. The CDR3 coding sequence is TGCAGTGCCCGGGTGGGGTCCACGAACACCGGGGAGCTGTTTTTT.

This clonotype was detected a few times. Here the CDR3 DNA reads TGCGCCAGCAGCTTGAGCGACACCGGGGAGCTGTTTTTT. Translated, it gives CASSLSDTGELFF. The chain has TRBV5-1 and TRBJ2-2, with D unclear. Trimming removed 1 base from V and 3 bases from J, with 4 bases in between. The CDR3 has 13 residues. Germline V CDR1 and CDR2: SGHRS, YFSETQ.

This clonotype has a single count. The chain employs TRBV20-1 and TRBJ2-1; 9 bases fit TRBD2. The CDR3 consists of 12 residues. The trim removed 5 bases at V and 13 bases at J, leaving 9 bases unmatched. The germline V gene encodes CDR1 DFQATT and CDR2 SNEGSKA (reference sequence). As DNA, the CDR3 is TGCAGTGCTCTTCTTCTAGCGGGATCACAGTTCTTC. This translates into CSALLLAGSQFF.

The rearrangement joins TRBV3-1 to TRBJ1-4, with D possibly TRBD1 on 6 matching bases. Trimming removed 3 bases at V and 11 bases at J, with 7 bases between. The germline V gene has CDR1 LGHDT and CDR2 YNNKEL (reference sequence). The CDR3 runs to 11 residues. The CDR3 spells CASSHGQKLFF. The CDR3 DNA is TGTGCCAGCAGCCACGGACAGAAACTGTTTTTT. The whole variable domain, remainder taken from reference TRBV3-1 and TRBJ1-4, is DTAVSQTPKYLVTQMGNDKSIKCEQNLGHDTMYWYKQDSKKFLKIMFSYNNKELIINETVPNRFSPKSPDKAHLNLHINSLELGDSAVYFCASSHGQKLFFGSGTQLSVL.

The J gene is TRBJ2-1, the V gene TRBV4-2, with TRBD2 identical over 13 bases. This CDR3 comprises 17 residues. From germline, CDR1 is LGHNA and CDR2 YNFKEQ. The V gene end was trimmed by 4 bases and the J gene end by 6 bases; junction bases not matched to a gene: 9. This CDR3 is CASSRTSGGLGGNEQFF. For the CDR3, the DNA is TGTGCCAGCAGCCGGACTAGCGGGGGCCTAGGGGGCAATGAGCAGTTCTTC.